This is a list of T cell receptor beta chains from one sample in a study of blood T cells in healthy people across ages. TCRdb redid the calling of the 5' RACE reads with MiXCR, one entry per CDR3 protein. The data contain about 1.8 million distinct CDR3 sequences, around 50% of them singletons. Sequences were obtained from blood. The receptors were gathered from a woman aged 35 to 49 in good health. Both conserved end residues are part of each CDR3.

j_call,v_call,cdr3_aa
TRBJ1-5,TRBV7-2,CASSSQGNVGNQPQHF
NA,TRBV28,CASGVPGQATAEQYF
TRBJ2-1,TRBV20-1,CSVGVAGENEQFF
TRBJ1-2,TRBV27,CATFGEGRYGYTF
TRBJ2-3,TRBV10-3,CAASGTFTSTDTQYF
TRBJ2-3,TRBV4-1,CASSQEYGGGTTDTQYF
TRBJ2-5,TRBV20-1,CSASGQAGRETQYF
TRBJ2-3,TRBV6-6,CASSYSTSGTDTQYF
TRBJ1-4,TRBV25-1,CASSESSVREKLFF
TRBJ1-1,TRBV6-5,CASSYGGGQGTEAFF
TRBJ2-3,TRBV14,CASSQDLGVSLTDTQYF
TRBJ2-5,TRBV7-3,CASSLTPMTGVSGNEQYF
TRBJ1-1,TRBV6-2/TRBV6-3,CASSDPLRAEAFF
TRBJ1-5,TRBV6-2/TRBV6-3,CASSYSMGLGRGNQPQHF
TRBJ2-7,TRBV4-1,CASSHYFAPGHYEQYF
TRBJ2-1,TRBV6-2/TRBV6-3,CASSKQGWDEQFF
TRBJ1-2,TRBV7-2,CASSVGVSNYGYTF
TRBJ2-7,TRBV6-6,CASSRGGQGNEQYF
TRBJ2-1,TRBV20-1,CSASGTSGNNEQFF
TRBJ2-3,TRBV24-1,CATSDVLRGSTDTQYF
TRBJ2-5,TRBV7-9,CASSLRGGNLGETQYF
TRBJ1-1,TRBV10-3,CAIKTGGLNTEAFF
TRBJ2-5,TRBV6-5,CASSYSIRPTGGQETQYF
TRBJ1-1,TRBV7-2,CATETSPILNTEAFF
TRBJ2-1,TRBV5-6,CASSSPGLAESYNEQFF
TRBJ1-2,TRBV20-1,CSADRGSRGYTF
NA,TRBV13,CASSLGTPGAHEQYF
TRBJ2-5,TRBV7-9,CASSHSRGQRETQYF
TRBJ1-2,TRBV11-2,CASSPGGLSNYGYTF
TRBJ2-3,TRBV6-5,CASSYQGQASTDTQYF
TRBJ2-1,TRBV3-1,CASSQANGNEQFF
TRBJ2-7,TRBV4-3,CASSQGTATYEQYF
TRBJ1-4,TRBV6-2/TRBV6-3,CASSYAGLGEKLFF
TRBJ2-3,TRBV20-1,CSARPRTSGVTDTQYF
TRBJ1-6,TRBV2,CASRELRRGYNSPLHF
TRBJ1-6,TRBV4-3,CASSQALWGSNSPLHF
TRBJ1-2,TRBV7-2,CASSLGQGASGYTF
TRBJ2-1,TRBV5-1,CASSSTAGGTNEQFF
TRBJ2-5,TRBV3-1,CASRRQEVGETQYF
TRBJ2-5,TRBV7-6,CASRPLASKETQYF
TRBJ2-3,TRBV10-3,CAISESVGSTDTQYF
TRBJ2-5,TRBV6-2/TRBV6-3,CASRIPSGGARETQYF
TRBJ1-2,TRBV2,CASSEVRRQGGYTF
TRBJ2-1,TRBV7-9,CASSLGLSTTSYNEQFF
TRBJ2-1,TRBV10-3,CAIQGQGPEQFF
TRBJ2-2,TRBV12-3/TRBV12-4,CASRVNTGELFF
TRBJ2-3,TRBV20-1,CSASGLAGELGDTQYF
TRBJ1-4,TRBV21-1,CASSPLGATNEKLFF
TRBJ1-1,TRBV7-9,CASSSGQNTEAFF
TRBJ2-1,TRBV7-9,CASSPIGQVGGSSYNEQFF
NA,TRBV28,CASTPLAGSYEQYF
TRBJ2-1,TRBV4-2,CASSQAVYNEQFF
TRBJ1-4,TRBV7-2,CASSTSRGAGEKLFF